This TCR beta chain appears in the sequencing data of a study of blood T cell repertoires in COVID-19. About the study: Sites in the United States, Italy and Spain provided acute and convalescent COVID-19 samples. The analysed material was cDNA or gDNA that came from T cells, B-cell-depleted T cells, or PBMCs.

Per the original data handling: Amplification of reference gene primers provided the estimated nucleated cell counts. Only in-frame clones appear in the TCRdb table, and some are missing; sequencing was by immunoSEQ multiplex PCR. V, J and clone size are those of that table, while D and trimming were read from the DNA. The sample contains 95,000 to 150,000 clones, 85% of which appear only once. This clone appeared a few times. V shed 2 bases, J shed 1 base, and the junction held 3 bases outside the gene matches. The CDR3 contains 16 residues. Germline CDR1 and CDR2: MNHEY and SVGEGT. V is TRBV6-2 or TRBV6-3 and J is TRBJ1-1, with 11 bases that match TRBD1. The sequence was collected from a woman older than 75 with acute or convalescent COVID-19. Source material: peripheral blood. This chain's CDR3 is CASSYGTGGPNTEAFF. CDR3 in DNA: TGTGCCAGCAGTTACGGGACAGGGGGACCGAACACTGAAGCTTTCTTT.